These 19 T cell receptor beta chains were sequenced from one sample in a study of T cell changes during pregnancy in multiple sclerosis. The assay was immunoSEQ multiplex PCR, and TCRdb's table has in-frame clones only and misses some. The sample lists about 31,000 clones; 90% to 95% were seen once. The sample here was CD4+ T cells from peripheral blood mononuclear cells, taken in the second trimester of pregnancy. Receptors were obtained from a female donor with multiple sclerosis, enrolled in a pregnancy study.

The chain employs TRBV30 and TRBJ2-7; possibly TRBD1 for D (6 bases). V lost 5 bases to trimming and J lost 1 base, with 12 bases between them. Germline CDR1 and CDR2: GTSNPN and SVGIG (reference sequence). The CDR3 length is 13 residues. CDR3 nucleotides: TGTGCCTGGGGGGCAGGGGTTTCCTACGAGCAGTACTTC. Translation: CAWGAGVSYEQYF.

CDR3 sequence reads: CASSLDRNSYNEQFF. DNA for the CDR3: TGCGCCAGCAGCTTGGACAGGAACTCCTACAATGAGCAGTTCTTC. The V and J genes are TRBV5-1 and TRBJ2-1; D might be TRBD1 (5 bases). The CDR3 is made up of 15 amino acids. Germline CDR1 SGHRS, CDR2 YFSETQ. The germline V and J ends were trimmed by 0 bases and 0 bases, with 7 bases remaining between them.

This clone occurred once. V gene TRBV19 combines with J gene TRBJ2-7, with TRBD1 matching 8 bases. Trimming took 2 bases from V and 4 from J; bases not matched to a gene: 10. Germline V gene data show CDR1 as LNHDA and CDR2 as SQIVND (reference sequence). CDR3 length: 16 amino acids. CDR3 DNA sequence: TGTGCCAGTAGTATAATATTCGGGACAGGCGGGTACGAGCAGTACTTC. It yields the protein CASSIIFGTGGYEQYF.

Only one count was recorded for this clone. J is TRBJ1-4 and V is TRBV18; 9 bases are shared with TRBD1. Germline V gene lookup returns CDR1 KGHSH and CDR2 LQKENI. J lost 5 bases, V lost 6 bases, and 4 bases had no gene match. This CDR3 region has 14 residues. The CDR3 DNA is TGTGCCAGCTCGTCCGGGACAGGGAATGAAAAACTGTTTTTT. The encoded protein is CASSSGTGNEKLFF.

CDR3 amino acids: CASNQQQAGYTF. CDR3 bases: TGTGCCAGCAACCAGCAGCAGGCTGGCTACACCTTC. The chain has TRBV6-1 and TRBJ1-2; D is unclear. Trimming shortened V by 7 bases and J by 7 bases, and 13 bases separated the two germline ends. Germline V gene data show CDR1 as MNHNS and CDR2 as SASEGT. This CDR3 is 12 amino acids long.

The chain couples TRBV7-3 to TRBJ2-3; 10 bases match TRBD1. The CDR3 loop spans 15 amino acids. The J segment lost 6 bases and the V segment lost 2 bases, leaving 5 bases of the junction unmatched. Per germline, CDR1 SGHTA and CDR2 FQGTGA. The CDR3: CASSLGQGGRDTQYF. The CDR3, as DNA: TGTGCCAGCAGCTTAGGACAGGGGGGGCGGGATACGCAGTATTTT.

This chain uses TRBV6-5 with TRBJ1-2; the match to TRBD1 covers 11 bases. CDR1 MNHEY and CDR2 SVGAGI come from the germline V gene. This CDR3 region has 13 residues. J was trimmed by 7 bases and V by 5 bases; bases with no gene match: 3. The CDR3 DNA reads TGTGCCAGCAGTCGGACAGGGGGCTTTGGCTACACCTTC. Amino acids: CASSRTGGFGYTF.

The chain couples TRBV6-1 to TRBJ2-1; 8 positions match TRBD2. The germline V gene encodes CDR1 MNHNS and CDR2 SASEGT. With V trimmed by 8 bases and J by 0 bases, 6 bases remained unmatched. The CDR3 consists of 15 residues. CDR3 residues: CASRVGTSSYNEQFF. CDR3 bases: TGTGCCAGCCGGGTGGGGACTAGCTCCTACAATGAGCAGTTCTTC.

This clone was detected only once. The chain couples TRBV28 to TRBJ2-7, with TRBD2 matching over 14 bases. The CDR3 length is 16 residues. With 4 bases clipped from V and 5 bases from J, the junction kept 7 bases outside the gene matches. CDR1 MDHEN and CDR2 SYDVKM come from the germline V gene. The CDR3 region has the DNA TGTGCCAGCAGTTCCCCGGGACTAGCGGGAGTAAACGAGCAGTACTTC. Protein product: CASSSPGLAGVNEQYF.

The V call is TRBV7-9, the J call TRBJ1-3, with D perhaps TRBD1 (5 bases). There are 15 residues in the CDR3. The V gene's germline CDR1 is SEHNR and CDR2 FQNEAQ (reference sequence). Trimming cost V 3 bases and J 2 bases, with 11 bases left between them. The CDR3 loop reads CASSLGGAAGNTIYF. Written as DNA, the CDR3 is TGTGCCAGCAGCTTGGGCGGGGCTGCTGGAAACACCATATATTTT.

In nucleotides, the CDR3 is TGTGCCAGCAGGGTCGGGACAGGGGGCATGACTGAAGCTTTCTTT. This encodes CASRVGTGGMTEAFF. This rearrangement joins TRBV7-9 to TRBJ1-1; TRBD1 agrees at 12 bases. This CDR3 has 15 amino acids. CDR1 SEHNR and CDR2 FQNEAQ come from the germline V gene (reference sequence). With V trimmed by 6 bases and J by 5 bases, 7 bases remained unmatched.

The chain recombines TRBV7-9 with TRBJ2-5; a weak D match, TRBD1 (6 bases). The J call is in doubt because the DNA end fits TRBJ2-7 better. CDR1 and CDR2 (germline): SEHNR, FQNEAQ (reference sequence). The CDR3 has 13 residues. In DNA form, the CDR3 reads TGTGCCAGCAGCCCAGGGGCAGTTTACGAGCAGTACTTC. As protein: CASSPGAVYEQYF.

The chain recombines TRBV10-3 with TRBJ1-1; a weak D match, TRBD1 (6 bases). From germline, CDR1 is ENHRY and CDR2 SYGVKD. The V end was cut by 0 bases, the J end by 7 bases, with 12 bases between. The CDR3 consists of 14 residues. CDR3 coding DNA: TGTGCCATCAGTGAGTCGGGGGGGCTGGGTGAAGCTTTCTTT. Amino acid sequence: CAISESGGLGEAFF.

The chain is built from TRBV2 and TRBJ1-4, with 11 positions matching TRBD1. The CDR3 runs to 18 residues. Germline V CDR1 and CDR2: SNHLY, FYNNEI. V lost 0 bases to trimming and J lost 7 bases; unmatched junction nucleotides: 10. In nucleotides, the CDR3 is TGTGCCAGCAGTGAAGCGCTTCCGGACAGGGGGCATAGTGAAAAACTGTTTTTT. It encodes CASSEALPDRGHSEKLFF.

The V and J genes are TRBV19 and TRBJ1-5, with TRBD1 as a possible D gene (5 bases). The CDR3 extends over 16 amino acids. Germline V gives CDR1 LNHDA, CDR2 SQIVND (reference sequence). V lost 7 bases to trimming and J lost 4 bases, with 20 bases between them. The CDR3 reads CASTTPRAGWNQPQHF. The CDR3 DNA follows: TGTGCCAGTACCACCCCTCGGGCAGGGTGGAATCAGCCCCAGCATTTT.

The chain combines TRBV7-2 with TRBJ2-3; 13 bases line up with TRBD2. J lost 3 bases, V lost 5 bases, and 11 bases had no gene match. CDR1 and CDR2 (germline): SGHTA, FQGNSA. The CDR3 loop spans 18 amino acids. The DNA of the CDR3 is TGTGCCAGCAGCCAATTCAGGACTAGCGGGAGTCGTACAGATACGCAGTATTTT. Translation gives CASSQFRTSGSRTDTQYF. The entire variable domain, with the rest obtained from reference TRBV7-2 and TRBJ2-3, is as follows: GAGVSQSPSNKVTEKGKDVELRCDPISGHTALYWYRQSLGQGLEFLIYFQGNSAPDKSGLPSDRFSAERTGGSVSTLTIQRTQQEDSAVYLCASSQFRTSGSRTDTQYFGPGTRLTVL.

The rearrangement links TRBV4-2 to TRBJ2-7; the D gene is possibly TRBD2 (7 bases). The V end lost 0 bases, the J end lost 4 bases, and 16 bases lay between the germline ends. There are 16 residues in the CDR3. CDR1 and CDR2 from the germline V gene are LGHNA and YNFKEQ. This chain's CDR3 is CASSQESGGVGYEQYF. The CDR3 DNA reads TGTGCCAGCAGCCAAGAATCGGGGGGCGTGGGGTACGAGCAGTACTTC.

This chain links TRBV6-6 with TRBJ2-1, with 7 bases identical to TRBD1. J lost 7 bases, V lost 6 bases, and 6 bases had no gene match. Germline CDR1 and CDR2: MNHNY and SVGAGI (reference sequence). CDR3 length: 13 amino acids. The CDR3 sequence: CASSGTARNEQFF. In DNA, the CDR3 is TGTGCCAGCAGCGGGACAGCCAGGAATGAGCAGTTCTTC.

The rearrangement uses TRBV5-1 and TRBJ1-3; D is unresolved. Trimming left V 2 bases short and J 0 bases short, with 12 bases between. CDR3 length equals 16 residues. Germline CDR1 and CDR2: SGHRS and YFSETQ. The CDR3 DNA is TGCGCCAGCAGCTTTTCTTTATCCAGCTCTGGAAACACCATATATTTT. Protein: CASSFSLSSSGNTIYF.